The 30 T cell receptor beta chains below were found in one sample sequenced in a study of human T cells and chemical hapten exposure. Each CDR3 protein gets one entry after TCRdb re-called the RACE reads with MiXCR. This sample has under 450,000 distinct CDR3 sequences, with more than 4.5% found just once. Time point in this sample: patch test 1, 2 weeks after DPC sensitization. This sample's treatment: therapeutic diphenylcyclopropenone sensitization with weekly scalp DPC. Sequencing was performed on whole blood, taken in connection with sensitization to the hapten diphenylcyclopropenone (DPC). Source of these receptors: a woman between 50 and 59 years old with alopecia areata. Some clones in this sample may be carry-over from other donors' samples.

The rearrangement links TRBV6-5 to TRBJ2-7, with TRBD1 identical over 10 bases. Germline V CDR1 and CDR2: MNHEY, SVGAGI. The CDR3 runs to 17 residues. Trimming at V came to 0 bases and at J to 6 bases, leaving 11 bases not matched to a gene. CDR3 region: CASSYSRLGQGPLEQYF. Written as DNA, the CDR3 is TGTGCCAGCAGTTACTCGCGATTGGGACAGGGGCCTCTCGAGCAGTACTTC.

This clonotype was detected only a few times. The V gene is TRBV7-2, the J gene TRBJ2-5; possibly TRBD1 for D (7 bases). V was pared by 2 bases and J by 5 bases, with 15 bases between. This CDR3 spans 15 amino acids. Looked up from germline, CDR1 is SGHTA and CDR2 is FQGNSA. The CDR3 loop reads CASSLPWAGGETQYF. The CDR3 DNA reads as TGTGCCAGCAGCTTACCTTGGGCAGGGGGGGAGACCCAGTACTTC.

The V gene is TRBV6-5, the J gene TRBJ2-5, with 8 bases lining up with TRBD2. In germline, CDR1 is MNHEY, CDR2 SVGAGI. With 5 bases clipped from V and 10 bases from J, the junction kept 6 bases outside the gene matches. The CDR3 extends over 12 amino acids. For the CDR3, the DNA is TGTGCCAGCAGTAAAGGGAGCGGGGGCCAGTACTTC. The encoded protein is CASSKGSGGQYF.

This clonotype was detected a few times. The J gene is TRBJ2-1, the V gene TRBV7-9; perhaps D is TRBD1 or TRBD2 (8 bases each). Trimming removed 4 bases from V and 1 base from J, with 17 bases in between. The V gene's germline CDR1 is SEHNR and CDR2 FQNEAQ (reference sequence). The CDR3 sequence is 17 residues long. CDR3 in amino acids: CASSSTGGDRSYNEQFF. CDR3 bases: TGTGCCAGCAGCTCTACCGGGGGGGACAGGTCCTACAATGAGCAGTTCTTC.

This clonotype was counted at least ten times. The chain links TRBV5-5 to TRBJ1-4; 7 nucleotides match TRBD1. J lost 2 bases, V lost 2 bases, and 3 bases had no gene match. Per the germline V gene, CDR1 is SGHKS and CDR2 is YYEKEE (reference sequence). The CDR3 loop spans 15 amino acids. The CDR3 sequence: CASSLTGATNEKLFF. The CDR3, as DNA: TGTGCCAGCAGCTTAACAGGGGCCACTAATGAAAAACTGTTTTTT.

V is TRBV4-1 and J is TRBJ1-1, with D possibly matching TRBD1 (6 bases). V was shortened by 1 base and J by 7 bases, with 10 bases between the two germline ends. The CDR3 contains 13 residues. The V gene's germline CDR1 is MGHRA and CDR2 YSYEKL. In DNA form, the CDR3 reads TGCGCCAGCAGCCAAGGGGGGGCGGGTGAAGCTTTCTTT. Its translation: CASSQGGAGEAFF.

Only a few counts were recorded for this clonotype. V and J are TRBV12-3 or TRBV12-4 and TRBJ1-4; weak D call: TRBD1 (5 bases). V lost 5 bases, J lost 16 bases, and 20 bases lay in between. The CDR3 totals 13 residues. The CDR3, as DNA: TGTGCCAGCAGTCTGGGGACCGGAGAAATAGGGTTTTTT. It codes for CASSLGTGEIGFF.

This clonotype was recorded at least ten times. This rearrangement joins TRBV24-1 to TRBJ2-3, with unresolved D. The CDR3 runs to 13 residues. V lost 2 bases and J 0 bases, leaving 2 bases between the germline ends. The germline CDR1 and CDR2 sequences are KGHDR and SFDVKD. The CDR3 loop is CATSDSSTDTQYF. DNA for the CDR3: TGTGCCACCAGTGATTCTAGCACAGATACGCAGTATTTT.

This clonotype was counted ten times or more. The chain recombines TRBV15 with TRBJ1-5; D unclear. CDR1 is LNHNV and CDR2 is YYDKDF in the germline V gene (reference sequence). This CDR3 comprises 14 residues. Trimming pared 0 bases from V and 3 bases from J, leaving 6 bases between. DNA for the CDR3: TGTGCCACCAGCAGAGAGCAGATCAATCAGCCCCAGCATTTT. Encoded protein: CATSREQINQPQHF.

This clonotype was seen at least ten times. The chain joins TRBV9 to TRBJ2-3; no reliable D call. V lost 0 bases and J lost 1, with 9 bases in between. CDR1 SGDLS and CDR2 YYNGEE come from the germline V gene. The CDR3 is 15 residues long. In DNA form, the CDR3 reads TGTGCCAGCAGCGTAGCGGGCAGCCGCACAGATACGCAGTATTTT. Translating gives CASSVAGSRTDTQYF. Together with reference TRBV9 and TRBJ2-3, the CDR3 gives the full variable domain: DSGVTQTPKHLITATGQRVTLRCSPRSGDLSVYWYQQSLDQGLQFLIQYYNGEERAKGNILERFSAQQFPDLHSELNLSSLELGDSALYFCASSVAGSRTDTQYFGPGTRLTVL.

In its sample, this clonotype was seen a few times. This chain uses TRBV11-3 with TRBJ1-5; no clear D gene. This CDR3 contains 13 residues. Germline CDR1 SGHNT, CDR2 YENEEA. V was cut by 7 bases and J by 2 bases, with 9 bases left in between. DNA for the CDR3: TGTGCCAGCAAGGTTGAGCGCAATCAGCCCCAGCATTTT. Residues: CASKVERNQPQHF. Based on the CDR3 plus reference TRBV11-3 and TRBJ1-5, the full variable domain is EAGVVQSPRYKIIEKKQPVAFWCNPISGHNTLYWYLQNLGQGPELLIRYENEEAVDDSQLPKDRFSAERLKGVDSTLKIQPAELGDSAVYLCASKVERNQPQHFGDGTRLSIL.

V and J are TRBV20-1 and TRBJ1-5; a possible D gene is TRBD1 (5 bases). The CDR3 loop spans 17 amino acids. Trimming left V 1 base short and J 6 bases short, with 22 bases between. Germline assignment: CDR1 DFQATT and CDR2 SNEGSKA (reference sequence). The CDR3 loop is CSARGGEGRVIRQPQHF. The CDR3 DNA sequence: TGCAGTGCTAGAGGAGGAGAGGGGAGAGTGATTCGTCAGCCCCAGCATTTT.

This clonotype was recorded many times. V is TRBV29-1 and J is TRBJ1-1, with D perhaps matching TRBD1 (5 bases). The V end lost 5 bases, the J end lost 3 bases, and 13 bases lay between the germline ends. The CDR3 runs to 13 residues. Per the germline V gene, CDR1 is SQVTM and CDR2 is ANQGSEA. The CDR3 region has the DNA TGCAGCGTTTGGCAGGGAGGGGACACTGAAGCTTTCTTT. It yields the protein CSVWQGGDTEAFF.

This chain joins TRBV2 and TRBJ2-7, with D possibly being TRBD1 (5 bases). V shed 4 bases and J shed 6 bases, with 7 bases lying between them. The CDR3 has 11 amino acids. Germline-derived CDR1 and CDR2 are SNHLY and FYNNEI. CDR3 loop: CASSGRVEQYF. The CDR3 coding sequence is TGTGCCAGCAGTGGCAGGGTCGAGCAGTACTTC.

Remarks on this clonotype: A much larger clone differs by one base, so this may be a read error. The gene calls are TRBV20-1 and TRBJ2-1; D might be TRBD1 or TRBD2, each matching 5 bases. The CDR3 consists of 13 residues. Trimming removed 6 bases at V and 8 bases at J, with 17 bases between. From germline, CDR1 is DFQATT and CDR2 SNEGSKA (reference sequence). The CDR3 here is CSARDAVGYEQFF. The CDR3 nucleotides read TGCAGTGCCCGGGACGCGGTTGGGTATGAGCAGTTCTTC.

This clonotype has at least ten counts. The V and J genes are TRBV5-4 and TRBJ1-1; TRBD1 matches at 7 bases. Germline V gene data show CDR1 as SGHNT and CDR2 as YYREEE (reference sequence). V shed 4 bases, J shed 0 bases, and the junction held 9 bases outside the gene matches. The CDR3 has 16 residues. CDR3 sequence reads: CASSPRQGGMNTEAFF. CDR3 bases: TGTGCCAGCAGCCCCCGACAGGGAGGCATGAACACTGAAGCTTTCTTT. Full variable domain (outside the CDR3, taken from reference TRBV5-4 and TRBJ1-1): ETGVTQSPTHLIKTRGQQVTLRCSSQSGHNTVSWYQQALGQGPQFIFQYYREEENGRGNFPPRFSGLQFPNYSSELNVNALELDDSALYLCASSPRQGGMNTEAFFGQGTRLTVV.

This clonotype was detected many times. The gene calls are TRBV9 and TRBJ1-2, with 7 bases that match TRBD1. CDR1 is SGDLS, CDR2 YYNGEE, per germline. Trimming cost V 3 bases and J 0 bases; bases outside gene matches: 8. The CDR3 has 16 residues. The CDR3 reads CASSGSDRESNYGYTF. The CDR3, as DNA: TGTGCCAGCAGCGGATCAGACAGGGAATCTAACTATGGCTACACCTTC.

This clonotype was seen at least ten times. The chain links TRBV7-2 to TRBJ2-7; TRBD2 matches at 10 bases. The CDR3 has 17 residues. With 2 bases clipped from V and 3 bases from J, the junction kept 10 bases outside the gene matches. Germline CDR1 SGHTA, CDR2 FQGNSA. The CDR3 spells CASSLRASSGGLYEQYF. CDR3 bases: TGTGCCAGCAGCTTAAGGGCTAGTAGCGGGGGGCTCTACGAGCAGTACTTC.

In its sample, this clonotype was seen many times. The V call is TRBV24-1, the J call TRBJ2-3, with D maybe TRBD1 (6 bases). The CDR3 runs 15 residues. Germline-derived CDR1 and CDR2 are KGHDR and SFDVKD. V lost 3 bases and J lost 4, with 13 bases in between. The CDR3 nucleotides read TGTGCCACCAGTGATAAACAGGGCGGAGCAGATACGCAGTATTTT. It codes for CATSDKQGGADTQYF.

This clonotype has more than one count but fewer than ten. This chain connects TRBV25-1 to TRBJ1-6; D not resolved. Germline CDR1 reads MGHDK; CDR2 reads SYGVNS. V was shortened by 7 bases and J by 5 bases, with 9 bases between the two germline ends. This CDR3 has 13 residues. The CDR3 is CASNPQHNSPLHF. The CDR3 DNA reads TGTGCCAGCAACCCACAGCATAATTCACCCCTCCACTTT.

This clonotype was picked up many times. This chain connects TRBV2 to TRBJ2-1, with D tentatively TRBD2 (6 bases). V was clipped by 7 bases and J by 2 bases, with 9 bases between them. The CDR3 spans 13 residues. CDR1 is SNHLY, CDR2 FYNNEI, per germline. CDR3 sequence: CASTAGAYNEQFF. The CDR3, as DNA: TGTGCCAGCACAGCGGGTGCCTACAATGAGCAGTTCTTC. Looking up the rest from reference TRBV2 and TRBJ2-1 gives the full variable domain: EPEVTQTPSHQVTQMGQEVILRCVPISNHLYFYWYRQILGQKVEFLVSFYNNEISEKSEIFDDQFSVERPDGSNFTLKIRSTKLEDSAMYFCASTAGAYNEQFFGPGTRLTVL.

This clonotype was recorded at least ten times. The gene calls are TRBV6-2 or TRBV6-3 and TRBJ1-1; D remains ambiguous. The V and J ends lost 1 base and 8 bases respectively, with 8 bases between them. The CDR3 totals 12 residues. Germline V gives CDR1 MNHEY, CDR2 SVGEGT. The CDR3, as DNA: TGTGCCAGCAGTTACTTCGAACGGGAAGCTTTCTTT. Translation: CASSYFEREAFF.

In this sample, this clonotype turned up many times. The genes are TRBV6-5 and TRBJ1-2; D unresolved. This CDR3 comprises 15 residues. Germline V CDR1 and CDR2: MNHEY, SVGAGI. Trimming left V 5 bases short and J 0 bases short, with 13 bases between. DNA for the CDR3: TGTGCCAGCAGTGGTATTCCGGAAGCTAACTATGGCTACACCTTC. It specifies CASSGIPEANYGYTF.

In this sample, this clonotype turned up many times. The chain joins TRBV29-1 to TRBJ2-5; possibly TRBD2 for D (5 bases). Looked up from germline, CDR1 is SQVTM and CDR2 is ANQGSEA. This CDR3 has 12 residues. V was pared by 4 bases and J by 5 bases, with 11 bases between. The CDR3 bases are TGCAGCGTTGGGGGAGTAGTGGAGACCCAGTACTTC. Its protein product is CSVGGVVETQYF.

This clonotype has ten or more counts. One junction end disagrees with the germline gene, perhaps due to a read error. The rearrangement links TRBV28 to TRBJ2-5; 7 nucleotides match TRBD1. The CDR3 consists of 14 residues. The germline CDR1 and CDR2 sequences are MDHEN and SYDVKM. CDR3 region: CASGLGQYQETQYF. CDR3 DNA sequence: TGTGCCAGCGGTTTGGGACAGTATCAAGAGACCCAGTACTTC. Complete variable domain (other parts from reference TRBV28 and TRBJ2-5): DVKVTQSSRYLVKRTGEKVFLECVQDMDHENMFWYRQDPGLGLRLIYFSYDVKMKEKGDIPEGYSVSREKKERFSLILESASTNQTSMYLCASGLGQYQETQYFGPGTRLLVL.

Ten or more counts support this clonotype. This chain connects TRBV9 to TRBJ1-5, with 7 bases aligning to TRBD1. The CDR3 runs 15 residues. Germline trimming cut 3 bases from V and 0 bases from J; bases unmatched to any gene: 3. Germline V gene data show CDR1 as SGDLS and CDR2 as YYNGEE. CDR3 residues: CASSAWDSSNQPQHF. DNA for the CDR3: TGTGCCAGCAGCGCCTGGGACAGTAGCAATCAGCCCCAGCATTTT. Full variable domain (outside the CDR3, taken from reference TRBV9 and TRBJ1-5): DSGVTQTPKHLITATGQRVTLRCSPRSGDLSVYWYQQSLDQGLQFLIQYYNGEERAKGNILERFSAQQFPDLHSELNLSSLELGDSALYFCASSAWDSSNQPQHFGDGTRLSIL.

This clonotype has at least ten counts. This sequence joins TRBV20-1 and TRBJ2-3; 9 bases match TRBD2. CDR1 is DFQATT and CDR2 is SNEGSKA in the germline V gene (reference sequence). With 3 bases clipped from V and 0 bases from J, the junction kept 7 bases outside the gene matches. The length of the CDR3 is 16 residues. The CDR3 DNA sequence: TGCAGTGCTAGCGGGAGACTAGCGGATAGCACAGATACGCAGTATTTT. Translating gives CSASGRLADSTDTQYF.

This clonotype was observed many times. The chain employs TRBV6-2 or TRBV6-3 and TRBJ1-5; perhaps TRBD1 as D (5 bases). The CDR3 length is 13 residues. From germline, CDR1 is MNHEY and CDR2 SVGEGT. V dropped 6 bases and J dropped 7 bases, with 13 bases sitting between them. As DNA, the CDR3 is TGTGCCAGCAGCTTTCAGGGCCGCCAGCCCCAGCATTTT. It encodes CASSFQGRQPQHF.

The sample holds many counts of this clonotype. The chain couples TRBV4-3 to TRBJ2-1; D might be TRBD1 (5 bases). Germline CDR1 is LGHNA and CDR2 is YSLEER. The V end was cut by 0 bases, the J end by 1 base, with 7 bases between. The CDR3 runs 15 residues. In nucleotides, the CDR3 is TGCGCCAGCAGCCAAGACAGGGTTTCCTACAATGAGCAGTTCTTC. The encoded protein is CASSQDRVSYNEQFF.

This clonotype was counted only a few times. The CDR3 DNA reads as TGTGCCACCAGGGCCTTTGAATCCATGAACACTGAAGCTTTCTTT. It specifies CATRAFESMNTEAFF. This chain joins TRBV24-1 and TRBJ1-1; D is undetermined. The V and J ends lost 7 bases and 0 bases respectively, with 14 bases between them. Germline values: CDR1 KGHDR, CDR2 SFDVKD. The CDR3 consists of 15 residues.